This TCR beta chain derives from a study of regulatory T cells in long-lasting Graves disease. Study-level background: Graves' patients (newly diagnosed) had been on antithyroid drugs under 3 months.

J gave up 2 bases and V 4 bases, and 10 bases lay outside the gene matches. Germline loops: CDR1 MNHNS, CDR2 SASEGT. The CDR3 is made up of 17 amino acids. In building TCR beta libraries, iRepertoire HTBI primers were used together with Arm-PCR of CDR3 regions. Each CDR3 protein gets one entry after TCRdb re-called the multiplex PCR reads with MiXCR. Here the sample spans 500,000 or so distinct CDR3 sequences, 15% to 20% being singletons. The time point was: newly diagnosed GD, antithyroid drugs for less than 3 months. PBMC RNA was the source of the TCR library. An endocrinology unit in Xi'an, China, supplied the patients. There are a few counts of this clonotype. These data were also filed under a second study, of T cells in Graves' hyperthyroidism and ophthalmopathy. In that study: Newly diagnosed hyperthyroidism, duration under 2 months, in patients aged 18 to 65. Blood held most thyroid clonotypes expanded above 0.001 frequency.

This receptor was obtained from a woman aged 40-65 years with Graves disease. The chain carries TRBV6-1 and TRBJ2-1, with 8 bases matching TRBD2. The source was peripheral blood mononuclear cells (PBMCs), collected at new diagnosis, from a patient treated with antithyroid drugs. CDR3 protein: CASSAGVTSVPYNEQFF. The CDR3 DNA reads as TGTGCCAGCAGTGCGGGGGTGACTAGCGTCCCCTACAATGAGCAGTTCTTC.